Listed here is a single TCR beta chain. The data were taken from a study of blood T cell repertoires in COVID-19. At the level of the study: Donors in the United States, Italy and Spain gave samples during acute or convalescent COVID-19. In each case, the material was cDNA or gDNA derived from T cells, B-cell-depleted T cells, or PBMCs.

CDR1 is MNHEY and CDR2 is SVGEGT in the germline V gene. With V trimmed by 0 bases and J by 4 bases, 7 bases remained unmatched. The CDR3 runs 17 residues. In the source study's methods: Amplification from reference gene primers served as the basis for estimated nucleated cell counts. The method was immunoSEQ multiplex PCR; TCRdb's version includes in-frame clones alone and lacks a portion of them. The DNA was the basis for D and trimming; V, J and clone size are from that table. The sample has over 110,000 clones, 80% seen once. The sequence was collected from an older man who had recovered from COVID-19. V and J are TRBV6-2 or TRBV6-3 and TRBJ1-1, with 11 bases that match TRBD1. Sequences were obtained from peripheral blood. CDR3 protein: CASSYSPGQGGSTEAFF. CDR3 in DNA: TGTGCCAGCAGTTACTCGCCGGGACAGGGGGGGAGCACTGAAGCTTTCTTT.